This T cell receptor beta chain comes out of a study of T cells expressing NK-cell markers. This CDR3 contains 11 residues. Germline V gene data show CDR1 as SQVTM and CDR2 as ANQGSEA. TCRdb reprocessed the 5' RACE reads and reports one entry per CDR3 protein, with no DNA. The sample has approximately 460,000 distinct CDR3 sequences; the top ten hold 7.3%. The sequencing sample was made of blood T cells: a sorted CD56 or NKG2C T cell subset, CD4+ or CD8+ T cells, or bulk PBMC T cells (not recorded which). J is TRBJ2-7 and V is TRBV29-1. This sequence was found in a woman between 18 and 69 years old in good health. CDR3 loop: CSVVNSYEQYF.